Shown below are 22 T cell receptor beta chains from a single sample sequenced in a study of shared clonotypes between healthy human individuals. Some clones are missing from TCRdb's copy, which holds only in-frame ones; the method was immunoSEQ multiplex PCR. The sample holds roughly 2.4 million clones, more than 90% seen once. Sequences were obtained from naive CD4+ T cells sorted from blood. Subset noted: CD45RA+ positively selected. These receptors were obtained from a young man in good health.

To note about this clone: The sample carries other DNA sequences with the same CDR3. The chain has TRBV19 and TRBJ1-5; TRBD1 matches at 8 bases. The CDR3 spans 14 residues. V lost 6 bases to trimming and J lost 3 bases; unmatched junction nucleotides: 4. Germline V gene lookup returns CDR1 LNHDA and CDR2 SQIVND (reference sequence). CDR3 sequence: CASRETGVNQPQHF. CDR3 bases: TGTGCCAGTAGAGAGACAGGGGTCAATCAGCCCCAGCATTTT. Combining the CDR3 with reference TRBV19 and TRBJ1-5 gives the whole variable domain DGGITQSPKYLFRKEGQNVTLSCEQNLNHDAMYWYRQDPGQGLRLIYYSQIVNDFQKGDIAEGYSVSREKKESFPLTVTSAQKNPTAFYLCASRETGVNQPQHFGDGTRLSIL.

V is TRBV13 and J is TRBJ2-7; D may be TRBD1 or TRBD2 (5 bases each). The CDR3 loop spans 18 amino acids. In germline, CDR1 is PRHDT, CDR2 FYEKMQ (reference sequence). V was trimmed by 4 bases and J by 3 bases, leaving 25 bases between them. The CDR3 coding sequence is TGTGCCAGCAGCTCACGGGACGCGCCGTCGGCAGCTTTCTACGAGCAGTACTTC. This sequence encodes CASSSRDAPSAAFYEQYF.

This chain joins TRBV27 and TRBJ1-5; D perhaps matches TRBD1 (6 bases). Germline CDR1 reads MNHEY; CDR2 reads SMNVEV (reference sequence). This CDR3 has 14 residues. With 2 bases removed from V and 5 bases from J, the gap between germline ends came to 10 bases. The CDR3 sequence: CASSLRGAHQPQHF. CDR3 sequence (DNA): TGTGCCAGCAGTTTACGGGGGGCACATCAGCCCCAGCATTTT.

This clone appeared a single time. Different DNA sequences within this sample yield the same CDR3. The chain links TRBV6-5 to TRBJ2-1; 13 positions match TRBD2. J lost 4 bases, V lost 6 bases, and 3 bases had no gene match. Germline-derived CDR1 and CDR2 are MNHEY and SVGAGI. This CDR3 comprises 15 residues. CDR3 DNA sequence: TGTGCCAGCAGACTAGCGGGGGGGAGTTACAATGAGCAGTTCTTC. Encoded protein: CASRLAGGSYNEQFF.

The J gene is TRBJ1-2, the V gene TRBV5-4, with D tentatively TRBD1 (6 bases). The germline V gene encodes CDR1 SGHNT and CDR2 YYREEE (reference sequence). CDR3 length equals 13 residues. V dropped 4 bases and J dropped 8 bases, with 15 bases sitting between them. In DNA form, the CDR3 reads TGTGCCAGCAGCATTCGGACGGGGGGCGGCTACACCTTC. Protein sequence: CASSIRTGGGYTF.

This chain uses TRBV5-6 with TRBJ2-7; 8 bases line up with TRBD1. V lost 3 bases and J lost 6; bases outside the gene matches: 5. CDR1 and CDR2 from the germline V gene are SGHDT and YYEEEE. The CDR3 length is 13 residues. CDR3 coding DNA: TGTGCCAGCAGCTCGACAGGGGCCCCCGAGCAGTACTTC. Translation: CASSSTGAPEQYF.

This clone was detected once. The chain carries TRBV5-1 and TRBJ2-5; 9 bases are a match to TRBD2. The CDR3 consists of 14 residues. V lost 2 bases and J lost 3; bases outside the gene matches: 2. CDR1 and CDR2 (germline): SGHRS, YFSETQ. CDR3 protein: CASSFVAGEETQYF. In DNA form, the CDR3 reads TGCGCCAGCAGCTTTGTAGCGGGGGAAGAGACCCAGTACTTC.

The V call is TRBV6-1, the J call TRBJ2-3; D gene uncertain. Deletions cut 2 bases from V and 3 bases from J, with 12 bases between. The CDR3 has 15 amino acids. Germline values: CDR1 MNHNS, CDR2 SASEGT. CDR3 region: CASSERWEGTDTQYF. The CDR3 coding sequence is TGTGCCAGCAGTGAACGGTGGGAAGGGACAGATACGCAGTATTTT.

The V and J genes are TRBV5-4 and TRBJ2-1; D is tentatively TRBD1 or TRBD2 (5 bases each). Trimming left V 4 bases short and J 2 bases short, with 16 bases between. The CDR3 sequence is 16 residues long. Germline assignment: CDR1 SGHNT and CDR2 YYREEE (reference sequence). CDR3 sequence: CASSKTGTETYNEQFF. In DNA form, the CDR3 reads TGTGCCAGCAGCAAGACCGGGACCGAAACCTACAATGAGCAGTTCTTC.

This chain links TRBV10-1 with TRBJ2-2; 7 bases match TRBD1. Per germline, CDR1 WNHNN and CDR2 SYGVQD (reference sequence). The CDR3 covers 13 residues. V shed 6 bases and J 5 bases; nucleotides not matched to a gene: 3. DNA for the CDR3: TGCGCCAGCAGACAGGGGTTGACCGGGGAGCTGTTTTTT. Translated, it gives CASRQGLTGELFF.

The V and J genes are TRBV10-2 and TRBJ2-3; 8 bases match TRBD2. The germline CDR1 and CDR2 sequences are WSHSY and SAAADI. V trimming: 6 bases; J trimming: 5 bases; junction bases outside the gene matches: 7. The CDR3 sequence is 14 residues long. In DNA, the CDR3 is TGCGCCAGCAGAGTCGGGGGGGCTGTAGATACGCAGTATTTT. Translation gives CASRVGGAVDTQYF.

The V gene is TRBV2, the J gene TRBJ1-4; D remains unclear. Germline loops: CDR1 SNHLY, CDR2 FYNNEI. The CDR3 sequence is 16 residues long. Trimming shortened V by 6 bases and J by 0 bases, and 14 bases separated the two germline ends. For the CDR3, the DNA is TGTGCCAGCAGCTCCGGAGACTCTACAACTAATGAAAAACTGTTTTTT. Amino acid sequence: CASSSGDSTTNEKLFF.

J is TRBJ2-2 and V is TRBV7-9; maybe TRBD2 (6 bases). Trimming shortened V by 0 bases and J by 6 bases, and 8 bases separated the two germline ends. Germline V CDR1 and CDR2: SEHNR, FQNEAQ (reference sequence). The CDR3 sequence is 14 residues long. The DNA of the CDR3 is TGTGCCAGCAGCTTAGCGTCGGGGGCCGGGGAGCTGTTTTTT. Translating gives CASSLASGAGELFF. Looking up the rest from reference TRBV7-9 and TRBJ2-2 gives the full variable domain: DTGVSQNPRHKITKRGQNVTFRCDPISEHNRLYWYRQTLGQGPEFLTYFQNEAQLEKSRLLSDRFSAERPKGSFSTLEIQRTEQGDSAMYLCASSLASGAGELFFGEGSRLTVL.

This chain links TRBV4-3 with TRBJ2-7, with 9 bases that match TRBD1. The junction had 6 bases not matched to a gene; V was cut back by 0 bases and J by 3 bases. The CDR3 is made up of 16 amino acids. Germline V lookup: CDR1 LGHNA, CDR2 YSLEER. The CDR3: CASSQDVGQGRYEQYF. CDR3 DNA sequence: TGCGCCAGCAGCCAAGATGTAGGACAGGGGCGCTACGAGCAGTACTTC.

The chain carries TRBV6-6 and TRBJ1-5; D unresolved. Per the germline V gene, CDR1 is MNHNY and CDR2 is SVGAGI (reference sequence). With 4 bases removed from V and 15 bases from J, the gap between germline ends came to 13 bases. The CDR3 has 11 amino acids. CDR3 loop: CASSLQQRVHF. The CDR3 coding sequence is TGTGCCAGCAGTTTACAGCAGAGAGTGCATTTT.

The genes are TRBV10-3 and TRBJ2-3, with 7 positions matching TRBD2. Germline loops: CDR1 ENHRY, CDR2 SYGVKD. J gave up 0 bases and V 5 bases, and 5 bases lay outside the gene matches. The CDR3 extends over 15 amino acids. The CDR3 reads CAISPGTTSTDTQYF. CDR3 coding DNA: TGTGCCATCAGTCCCGGGACTACCAGCACAGATACGCAGTATTTT.

The rearrangement joins TRBV7-2 to TRBJ2-7; 10 nucleotides line up with TRBD2. The CDR3 runs to 16 residues. Per germline, CDR1 SGHTA and CDR2 FQGNSA. Trimming removed 2 bases from V and 2 bases from J; junction bases left unmatched: 6. As DNA, the CDR3 is TGTGCCAGCAGCTTAACGGGGACTAGCGCAACCTACGAGCAGTACTTC. It yields the protein CASSLTGTSATYEQYF.

This chain joins TRBV5-1 and TRBJ2-2; tentative D call: TRBD1 (5 bases). Germline loops: CDR1 SGHRS, CDR2 YFSETQ. The CDR3 covers 16 residues. Between the trimmed V and J ends, which lost 5 bases and 5 bases, there was a span of 19 bases. In DNA, the CDR3 is TGCGCCAGCAGTCCCGGTAGGGGCTTCGGGACCGGGGAGCTGTTTTTT. Translated: CASSPGRGFGTGELFF. Full variable domain (outside the CDR3, taken from reference TRBV5-1 and TRBJ2-2): KAGVTQTPRYLIKTRGQQVTLSCSPISGHRSVSWYQQTPGQGLQFLFEYFSETQRNKGNFPGRFSGRQFSNSRSEMNVSTLELGDSALYLCASSPGRGFGTGELFFGEGSRLTVL.

In nucleotides, the CDR3 is TGTGCCAGCAGTGCAGCGACCTATGGCTACACCTTC. Amino acids: CASSAATYGYTF. V and J are TRBV28 and TRBJ1-2, with no clear D. The CDR3 extends over 12 amino acids. V lost 5 bases and J 4 bases, leaving 8 bases between the germline ends. Per the germline V gene, CDR1 is MDHEN and CDR2 is SYDVKM.

The chain carries TRBV7-9 and TRBJ2-1, with D unclear. CDR1 and CDR2 from the germline V gene are SEHNR and FQNEAQ (reference sequence). The CDR3 runs to 13 residues. V was shortened by 5 bases and J by 9 bases, with 14 bases between the two germline ends. The CDR3: CASSANVLGEQFF. In nucleotides, the CDR3 is TGTGCCAGCAGCGCTAACGTCTTGGGTGAGCAGTTCTTC.

The chain carries TRBV30 and TRBJ2-1; TRBD2 might be the D (6 bases). Trimming cost V 1 base and J 2 bases, with 12 bases left between them. The CDR3 spans 15 residues. The germline CDR1 and CDR2 sequences are GTSNPN and SVGIG (reference sequence). CDR3 residues: CAWSAPGTAYNEQFF. The CDR3 bases are TGTGCCTGGAGTGCCCCTGGGACTGCCTACAATGAGCAGTTCTTC.

The V gene is TRBV6-1, the J gene TRBJ1-1; no clear D gene. CDR1 is MNHNS and CDR2 is SASEGT in the germline V gene. This CDR3 spans 14 amino acids. V dropped 1 base and J dropped 5 bases, with 11 bases sitting between them. CDR3 coding DNA: TGTGCCAGCAGTGAAGAGGGTGTAAGGACTGAAGCTTTCTTT. Translation gives CASSEEGVRTEAFF.